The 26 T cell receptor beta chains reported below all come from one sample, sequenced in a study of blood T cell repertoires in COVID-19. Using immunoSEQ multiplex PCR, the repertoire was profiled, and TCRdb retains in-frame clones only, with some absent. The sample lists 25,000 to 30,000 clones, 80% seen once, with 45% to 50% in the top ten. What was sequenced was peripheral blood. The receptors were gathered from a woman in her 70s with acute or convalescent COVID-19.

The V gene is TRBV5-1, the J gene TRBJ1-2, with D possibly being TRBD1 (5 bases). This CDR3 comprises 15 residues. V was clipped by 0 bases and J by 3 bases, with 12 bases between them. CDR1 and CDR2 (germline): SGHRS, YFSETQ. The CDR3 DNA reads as TGCGCCAGCAGCTTGGCCGGGGGAATGGACTATGGCTACACCTTC. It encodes CASSLAGGMDYGYTF. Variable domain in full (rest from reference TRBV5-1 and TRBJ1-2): KAGVTQTPRYLIKTRGQQVTLSCSPISGHRSVSWYQQTPGQGLQFLFEYFSETQRNKGNFPGRFSGRQFSNSRSEMNVSTLELGDSALYLCASSLAGGMDYGYTFGSGTRLTVV.

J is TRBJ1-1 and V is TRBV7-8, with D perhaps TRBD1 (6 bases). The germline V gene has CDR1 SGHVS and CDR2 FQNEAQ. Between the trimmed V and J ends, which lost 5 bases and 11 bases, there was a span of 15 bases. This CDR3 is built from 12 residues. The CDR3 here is CASSRTSGAAFF. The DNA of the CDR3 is TGTGCCAGCAGCCGGACTTCAGGGGCGGCTTTCTTT. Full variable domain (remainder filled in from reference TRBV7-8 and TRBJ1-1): GAGVSQSPRYKVAKRGQDVALRCDPISGHVSLFWYQQALGQGPEFLTYFQNEAQLDKSGLPSDRFFAERPEGSVSTLKIQRTQQEDSAVYLCASSRTSGAAFFGQGTRLTVV.

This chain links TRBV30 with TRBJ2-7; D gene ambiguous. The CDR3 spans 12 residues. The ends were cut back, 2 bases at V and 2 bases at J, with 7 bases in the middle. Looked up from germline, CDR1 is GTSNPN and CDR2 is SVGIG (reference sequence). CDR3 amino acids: CAWSRLAYEQYF. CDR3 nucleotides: TGTGCCTGGAGTCGACTTGCCTACGAGCAGTACTTC.

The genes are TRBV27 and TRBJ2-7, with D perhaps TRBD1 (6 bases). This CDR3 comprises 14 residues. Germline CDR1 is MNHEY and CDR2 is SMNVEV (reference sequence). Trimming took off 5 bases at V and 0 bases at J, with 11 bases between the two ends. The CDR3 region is CASSLMGHSYEQYF. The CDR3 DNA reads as TGTGCCAGCAGTCTGATGGGACACTCCTACGAGCAGTACTTC.

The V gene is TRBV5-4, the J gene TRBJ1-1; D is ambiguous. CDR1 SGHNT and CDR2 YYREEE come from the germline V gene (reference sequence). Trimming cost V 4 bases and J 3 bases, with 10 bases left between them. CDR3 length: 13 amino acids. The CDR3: CASSNHRDTEAFF. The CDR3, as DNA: TGTGCCAGCAGCAATCACCGGGACACTGAAGCTTTCTTT.

The CDR3 DNA reads TGTGCCAGCAGCCGGGACAGGGGGCGGTACGAGCAGTACTTC. Translation gives CASSRDRGRYEQYF. This chain links TRBV6-5 with TRBJ2-7; 12 nucleotides line up with TRBD1. The CDR3 spans 14 residues. Germline V gene data show CDR1 as MNHEY and CDR2 as SVGAGI. The V segment lost 6 bases and the J segment 4 bases; nucleotides outside the gene matches: 4.

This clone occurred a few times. The CDR3 coding sequence is TGTGCCAGCAGGGGGACTAGCGGGTGGGGAACAGATACGCAGTATTTT. This translates into CASRGTSGWGTDTQYF. The V call is TRBV4-2, the J call TRBJ2-3; 12 bases fit TRBD2. The CDR3 spans 16 residues. Unmatched junction bases numbered 7, after V lost 6 bases and J lost 3 bases. Germline V lookup: CDR1 LGHNA, CDR2 YNFKEQ.

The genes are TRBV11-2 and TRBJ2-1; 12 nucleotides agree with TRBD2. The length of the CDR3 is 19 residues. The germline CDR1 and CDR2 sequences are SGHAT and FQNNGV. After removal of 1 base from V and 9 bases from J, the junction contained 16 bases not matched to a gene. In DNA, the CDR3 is TGTGCCAGCAGCTTAGGAGCTAGCGGGGGGGCCTCAAGCCGGGTTGAGCAGTTCTTC. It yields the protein CASSLGASGGASSRVEQFF.

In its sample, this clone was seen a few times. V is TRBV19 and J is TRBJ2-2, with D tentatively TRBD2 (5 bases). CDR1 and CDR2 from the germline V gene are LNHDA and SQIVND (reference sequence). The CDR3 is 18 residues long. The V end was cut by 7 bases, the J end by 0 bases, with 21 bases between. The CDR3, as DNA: TGTGCCAGTACCCCGACCCGGGGATTGATTCCGAACACCGGGGAGCTGTTTTTT. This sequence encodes CASTPTRGLIPNTGELFF.

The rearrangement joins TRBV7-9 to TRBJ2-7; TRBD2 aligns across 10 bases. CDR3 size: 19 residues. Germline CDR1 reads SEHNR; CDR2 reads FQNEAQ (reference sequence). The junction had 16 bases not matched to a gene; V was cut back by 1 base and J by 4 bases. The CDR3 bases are TGTGCCAGCAGCTTAGAAGGGGGCCCTAGCGGGGGTTCTCTATACGAGCAGTACTTC. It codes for CASSLEGGPSGGSLYEQYF.

The CDR3 loop reads CASSLQGGSGYTF. Written as DNA, the CDR3 is TGCGCCAGCAGCTTACAGGGTGGAAGTGGCTACACCTTC. The V and J genes are TRBV5-1 and TRBJ1-2; D may be TRBD1 (6 bases). The CDR3 length is 13 residues. V was cut by 2 bases and J by 7 bases, with 12 bases left in between. Germline CDR1 is SGHRS and CDR2 is YFSETQ.

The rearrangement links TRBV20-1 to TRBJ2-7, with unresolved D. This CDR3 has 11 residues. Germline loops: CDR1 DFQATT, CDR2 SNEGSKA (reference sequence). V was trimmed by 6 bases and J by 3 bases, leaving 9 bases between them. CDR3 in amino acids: CSASFVYEQYF. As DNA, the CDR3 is TGCAGTGCCTCCTTCGTCTACGAGCAGTACTTC.

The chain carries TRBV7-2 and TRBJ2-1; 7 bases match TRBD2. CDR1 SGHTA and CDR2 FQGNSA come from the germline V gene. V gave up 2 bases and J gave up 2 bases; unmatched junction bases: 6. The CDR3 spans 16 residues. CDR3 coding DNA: TGTGCCAGCAGCTTAACAACGGGAGGAGCCTACAATGAGCAGTTCTTC. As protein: CASSLTTGGAYNEQFF.

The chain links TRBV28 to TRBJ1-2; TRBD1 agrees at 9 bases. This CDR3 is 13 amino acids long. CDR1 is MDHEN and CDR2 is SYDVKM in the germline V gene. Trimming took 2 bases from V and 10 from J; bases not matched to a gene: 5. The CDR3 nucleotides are TGTGCCAGCAGTTTAACGGACAGGGGATCCTACACCTTC. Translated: CASSLTDRGSYTF.

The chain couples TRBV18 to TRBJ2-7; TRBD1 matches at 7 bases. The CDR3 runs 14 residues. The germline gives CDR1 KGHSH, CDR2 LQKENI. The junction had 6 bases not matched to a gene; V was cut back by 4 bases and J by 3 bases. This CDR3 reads CASSQSTGNYEQYF. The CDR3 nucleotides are TGTGCCAGCTCACAATCGACAGGGAACTACGAGCAGTACTTC.

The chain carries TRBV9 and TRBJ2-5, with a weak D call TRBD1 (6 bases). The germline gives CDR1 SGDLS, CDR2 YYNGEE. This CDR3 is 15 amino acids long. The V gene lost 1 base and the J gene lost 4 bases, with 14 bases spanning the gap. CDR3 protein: CASSVTGTPRETQYF. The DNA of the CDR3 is TGTGCCAGCAGCGTAACAGGGACGCCACGAGAGACCCAGTACTTC. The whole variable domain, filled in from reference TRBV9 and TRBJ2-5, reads DSGVTQTPKHLITATGQRVTLRCSPRSGDLSVYWYQQSLDQGLQFLIQYYNGEERAKGNILERFSAQQFPDLHSELNLSSLELGDSALYFCASSVTGTPRETQYFGPGTRLLVL.

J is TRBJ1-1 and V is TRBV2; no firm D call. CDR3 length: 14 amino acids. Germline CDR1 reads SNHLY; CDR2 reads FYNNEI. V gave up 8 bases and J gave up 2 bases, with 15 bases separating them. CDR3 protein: CASPTGRVNTEAFF. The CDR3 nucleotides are TGTGCCAGCCCTACGGGGAGAGTTAACACTGAAGCTTTCTTT.

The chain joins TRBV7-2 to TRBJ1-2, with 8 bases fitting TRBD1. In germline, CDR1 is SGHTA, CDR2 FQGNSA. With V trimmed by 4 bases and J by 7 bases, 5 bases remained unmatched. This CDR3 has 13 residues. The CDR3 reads CASSYSTGVGYTF. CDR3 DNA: TGTGCCAGCAGCTACTCGACAGGGGTTGGCTACACCTTC.

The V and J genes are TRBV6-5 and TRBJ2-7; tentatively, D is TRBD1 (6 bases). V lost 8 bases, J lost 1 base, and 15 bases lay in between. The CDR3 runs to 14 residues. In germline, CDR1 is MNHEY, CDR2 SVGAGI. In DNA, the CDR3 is TGTGCCAGCTCCACCAACAGGGTATCCTACGAGCAGTACTTC. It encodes CASSTNRVSYEQYF.

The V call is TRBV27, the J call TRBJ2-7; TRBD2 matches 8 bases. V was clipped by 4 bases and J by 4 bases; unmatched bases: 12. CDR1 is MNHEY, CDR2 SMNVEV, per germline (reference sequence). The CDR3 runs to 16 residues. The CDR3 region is CASSSGPSGRGYEQYF. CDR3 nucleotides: TGTGCCAGCAGTTCAGGCCCCAGCGGGAGAGGGTACGAGCAGTACTTC.

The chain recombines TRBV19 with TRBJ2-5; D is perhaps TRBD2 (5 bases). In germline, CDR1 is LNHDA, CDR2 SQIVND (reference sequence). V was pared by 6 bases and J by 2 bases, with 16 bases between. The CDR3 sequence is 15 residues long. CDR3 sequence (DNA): TGTGCCAGTAGGGCTAGCCATACCACGCAAGAGACCCAGTACTTC. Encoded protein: CASRASHTTQETQYF.

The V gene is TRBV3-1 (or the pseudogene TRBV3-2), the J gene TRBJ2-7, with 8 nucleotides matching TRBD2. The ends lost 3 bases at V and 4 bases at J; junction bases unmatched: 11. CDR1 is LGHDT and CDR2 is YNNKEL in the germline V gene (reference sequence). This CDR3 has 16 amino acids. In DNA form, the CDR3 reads TGTGCCAGCAGCCAGGCCCCAGCGGGGGTAGTATACGAGCAGTACTTC. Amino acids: CASSQAPAGVVYEQYF.

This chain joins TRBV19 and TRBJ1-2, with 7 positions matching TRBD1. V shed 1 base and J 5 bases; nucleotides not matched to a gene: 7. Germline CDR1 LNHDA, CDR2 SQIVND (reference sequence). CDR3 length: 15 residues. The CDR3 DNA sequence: TGTGCCAGTAGTATAGCACAGGGGCCACGATATGGCTACACCTTC. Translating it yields CASSIAQGPRYGYTF.

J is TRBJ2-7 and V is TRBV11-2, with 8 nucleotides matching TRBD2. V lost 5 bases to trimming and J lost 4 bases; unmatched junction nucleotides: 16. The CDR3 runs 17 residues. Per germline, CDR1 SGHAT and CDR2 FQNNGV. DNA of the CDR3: TGTGCCAGCAGCCATTATCGGGGGAGAGTAGCGGGGTACGAGCAGTACTTC. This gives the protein CASSHYRGRVAGYEQYF.

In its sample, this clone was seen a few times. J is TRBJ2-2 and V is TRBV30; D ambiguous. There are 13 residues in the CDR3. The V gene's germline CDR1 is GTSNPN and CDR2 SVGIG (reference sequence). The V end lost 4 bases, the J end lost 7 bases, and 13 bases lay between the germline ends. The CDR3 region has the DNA TGTGCCTGGAAAAACGATTGGAGCGGGGAGCTGTTTTTT. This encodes CAWKNDWSGELFF.

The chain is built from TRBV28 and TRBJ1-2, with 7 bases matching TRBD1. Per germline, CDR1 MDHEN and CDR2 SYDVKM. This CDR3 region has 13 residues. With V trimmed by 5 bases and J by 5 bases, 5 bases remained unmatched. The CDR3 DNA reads TGTGCCAGCAGTGACAGGGTAGAGTATGGCTACACCTTC. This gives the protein CASSDRVEYGYTF.